The 6 T cell receptor beta chains presented below share a single source sample, sequenced in a study of post-analysis software for immune sequencing data (dated by TCRdb to the mid-2010s). Paper-wide results and their limitations: Patients showed significantly higher frequencies than controls for a handful of TRBV segments, among them TRBV5-6, TRBV5-1 and TRBV20-1.

For these receptors, no antigen is known. Library creation used PCR. TCRdb shows the sequencer as Illumina HiSeq 2500. Unique molecular identifiers were incorporated into TCR beta cDNA libraries to reduce PCR and sequencing biases. TCRdb reprocessing: public reads trimmed at Q25 with fastp, clones called with MiXCR, in-frame beta chains kept. Each CDR3 protein gets just one entry, which takes the most common genes and DNA from the rows behind it. The sample data list around 250,000 distinct CDR3 sequences, and about 40% of these were observed just once. The ten largest make up under 5% of the sample. Material for sequencing was blood. All receptors derive from a girl aged 10 to 17 with multiple sclerosis.

This rearrangement joins TRBV7-8 to TRBJ2-1, with 9 bases identical to TRBD2. Germline CDR1 reads SGHVS; CDR2 reads FQNEAQ. The CDR3 contains 15 residues. V lost 5 bases and J lost 3; bases outside the gene matches: 5. CDR3 coding DNA: TGTGCCAGCAGCCGTAGCGGGGGTCTCTACAATGAGCAGTTCTTC. This gives the protein CASSRSGGLYNEQFF.

The table lists this clonotype with a few counts. This may come from a read error, since a much larger clone is one base off. This chain joins TRBV6-5 and TRBJ2-5, with D perhaps matching TRBD2 (6 bases). The germline CDR1 and CDR2 sequences are MNHEY and SVGAGI. This CDR3 has 13 residues. The CDR3 region has the DNA TGTGCCAGCAGCGGGACTCTGCAAGAGACCCGGTACTTC. Amino acids: CASSGTLQETRYF.

This clonotype was found many times. The J gene is TRBJ1-6, the V gene TRBV12-3 or TRBV12-4; D may be TRBD1 (5 bases). This CDR3 comprises 13 residues. Trimming took 4 bases from V and 10 from J, leaving 11 bases between them. The CDR3 is CASSYDSASPLHF. The CDR3 DNA follows: TGTGCCAGCAGTTACGACAGTGCCTCACCCCTCCACTTT.

The CDR3 bases are TGTGCCAGCAGCCCCGGACATCATCGGGAGCAGTACTTC. Protein sequence: CASSPGHHREQYF. This rearrangement joins TRBV6-5 to TRBJ2-7; TRBD1 might be the D (5 bases). Germline V gives CDR1 MNHEY, CDR2 SVGAGI. V was cut by 6 bases and J by 7 bases, with 16 bases left in between. The CDR3 runs to 13 residues.

At least ten counts were recorded for this clonotype. This chain uses TRBV20-1 with TRBJ2-5; D not resolved. This CDR3 is built from 13 residues. The V and J ends lost 2 bases and 5 bases respectively, with 12 bases between them. CDR1 is DFQATT and CDR2 is SNEGSKA in the germline V gene (reference sequence). The CDR3 protein is CSARPRARETQYF. CDR3 sequence (DNA): TGCAGTGCTAGACCCCGGGCTCGGGAGACCCAGTACTTC.

In its sample, this clonotype was seen many times. CDR3 residues: CASSLEGLSLGGSYNEQFF. CDR3 bases: TGTGCCAGCAGCTTAGAAGGTCTATCCTTGGGGGGCTCCTACAATGAGCAGTTCTTC. The J gene is TRBJ2-1, the V gene TRBV7-2, with D possibly TRBD2 on 6 matching bases. Trimming left V 1 base short and J 0 bases short, with 19 bases between. The CDR3 runs 19 residues. In germline, CDR1 is SGHTA, CDR2 FQGNSA.